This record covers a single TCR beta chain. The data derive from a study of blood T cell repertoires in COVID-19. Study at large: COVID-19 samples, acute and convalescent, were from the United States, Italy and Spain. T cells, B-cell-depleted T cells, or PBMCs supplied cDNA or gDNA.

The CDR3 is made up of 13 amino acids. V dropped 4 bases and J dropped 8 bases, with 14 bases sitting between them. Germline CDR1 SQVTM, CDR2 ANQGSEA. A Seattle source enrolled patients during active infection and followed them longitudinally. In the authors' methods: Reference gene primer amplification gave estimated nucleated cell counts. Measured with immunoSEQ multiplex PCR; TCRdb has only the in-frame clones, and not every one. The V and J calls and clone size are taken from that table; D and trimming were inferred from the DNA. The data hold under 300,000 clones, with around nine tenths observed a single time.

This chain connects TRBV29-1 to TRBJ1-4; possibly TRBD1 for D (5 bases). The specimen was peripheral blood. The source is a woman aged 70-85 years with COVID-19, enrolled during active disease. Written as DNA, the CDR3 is TGCAGCGTTGGAAAGGGGCGCTCAGAAAAACTGTTTTTT. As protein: CSVGKGRSEKLFF.